What follows are 12 T cell receptor beta chains derived from one specimen sequenced in a study of blood T cell repertoires in COVID-19. The repertoire was sequenced with immunoSEQ multiplex PCR; TCRdb's copy has only in-frame clones and lacks some. The table has approximately 250,000 clones, approximately 89% seen once; the top ten hold roughly 3%. The sample consisted of PBMCs or T cells enriched from blood (not recorded which). These receptor sequences come from a middle-aged woman who had been exposed to COVID-19.

This rearrangement joins TRBV5-4 to TRBJ2-7; 7 nucleotides agree with TRBD1. J lost 2 bases, V lost 4 bases, and 3 bases had no gene match. The CDR3 length is 13 residues. Germline V gene sequence: CDR1 SGHNT, CDR2 YYREEE (reference sequence). The CDR3 reads CASSVGQAYEQYF. Written as DNA, the CDR3 is TGTGCCAGCAGCGTCGGACAGGCCTACGAGCAGTACTTC.

V is TRBV6-4 and J is TRBJ2-1, with D perhaps matching TRBD2 (6 bases). CDR3 size: 16 residues. Germline V gives CDR1 MRHNA, CDR2 SNTAGT. Deletions cut 2 bases from V and 0 bases from J, with 11 bases between. The CDR3 here is CASSDGRGRSYNEQFF. CDR3 sequence (DNA): TGTGCCAGCAGTGACGGGCGGGGACGCTCCTACAATGAGCAGTTCTTC.

V usage is TRBV6-1 and J usage is TRBJ2-5; 7 bases map to TRBD1. The germline CDR1 and CDR2 sequences are MNHNS and SASEGT. V shed 1 base, J shed 2 bases, and the junction held 4 bases outside the gene matches. The CDR3 covers 15 residues. CDR3 amino acids: CASSEVSGQQETQYF. DNA for the CDR3: TGTGCCAGCAGTGAAGTTTCGGGACAGCAAGAGACCCAGTACTTC.

The chain combines TRBV29-1 with TRBJ1-2; 9 bases fit TRBD1. The CDR3 has 14 amino acids. Per the germline V gene, CDR1 is SQVTM and CDR2 is ANQGSEA. Trimming took 8 bases from V and 2 from J; bases not matched to a gene: 9. In DNA, the CDR3 is TGCAGCACGGACCCCGGGACAGGGAACTATGGCTACACCTTC. It is translated as CSTDPGTGNYGYTF.

The chain carries TRBV5-1 and TRBJ2-7, with D maybe TRBD2 (6 bases). V dropped 0 bases and J dropped 2 bases, with 12 bases sitting between them. The CDR3 loop spans 15 amino acids. Per the germline V gene, CDR1 is SGHRS and CDR2 is YFSETQ. The CDR3 spells CASSLVGGDAYEQYF. Written as DNA, the CDR3 is TGCGCCAGCAGCTTGGTAGGAGGGGACGCCTACGAGCAGTACTTC.

This rearrangement joins TRBV28 to TRBJ2-7, with 7 nucleotides matching TRBD1. Germline V gives CDR1 MDHEN, CDR2 SYDVKM. V shed 2 bases and J 13 bases; nucleotides not matched to a gene: 5. The CDR3 covers 11 residues. This chain's CDR3 is CASSLKGAPYF. The CDR3 DNA reads as TGTGCCAGCAGTTTAAAGGGGGCCCCATACTTC. Full variable domain (outside the CDR3, taken from reference TRBV28 and TRBJ2-7): DVKVTQSSRYLVKRTGEKVFLECVQDMDHENMFWYRQDPGLGLRLIYFSYDVKMKEKGDIPEGYSVSREKKERFSLILESASTNQTSMYLCASSLKGAPYFGPGTRLTVT.

The chain recombines TRBV28 with TRBJ2-3; D unclear. The ends were cut back, 7 bases at V and 6 bases at J, with 11 bases in the middle. In germline, CDR1 is MDHEN, CDR2 SYDVKM. CDR3 size: 12 residues. CDR3 in amino acids: CASTTVGDTQYF. The CDR3 nucleotides are TGTGCCAGCACTACTGTGGGCGATACGCAGTATTTT.

The gene calls are TRBV21-1 and TRBJ1-2; the listed D gene, TRBD1, was not tested against the DNA. TRBV21-1 is flagged as a pseudogene. CDR3 length: 13 amino acids. CDR3 DNA: TGTGCCGTCGGCAGGGGGTTACTCCATGGCTACACCTTC. This sequence encodes CAVGRGLLHGYTF.

This clone was seen a few times. The chain is built from TRBV6-4 and TRBJ1-2; TRBD1 aligns across 12 bases. The CDR3 is 15 residues long. Germline V gives CDR1 MRHNA, CDR2 SNTAGT. V dropped 6 bases and J dropped 8; count of bases not matched to a gene: 10. CDR3 coding DNA: TGTGCCAGCAGAGAACCGGGACAGGGGGCGGGAGGCTACACCTTC. Translation gives CASREPGQGAGGYTF.

This chain links TRBV6-5 with TRBJ1-1; 9 bases map to TRBD1. V shed 6 bases, J shed 7 bases, and the junction held 6 bases outside the gene matches. CDR1 and CDR2 from the germline V gene are MNHEY and SVGAGI. The CDR3 is 13 residues long. The CDR3 is CASSLTGGLEAFF. In DNA form, the CDR3 reads TGTGCCAGCAGCCTAACAGGGGGCCTTGAAGCTTTCTTT.

The gene calls are TRBV6-2 or TRBV6-3 and TRBJ2-3, with D possibly TRBD2 on 6 matching bases. CDR3 length: 13 amino acids. Looked up from germline, CDR1 is MNHEY and CDR2 is SVGEGT. Trimming left V 5 bases short and J 8 bases short, with 14 bases between. The chain's CDR3 is CASSHGRDFTQYF. In DNA form, the CDR3 reads TGTGCCAGCAGTCACGGCCGGGACTTTACGCAGTATTTT.

The J gene is TRBJ2-2, the V gene TRBV6-5; TRBD2 is a possible D gene (5 bases). The CDR3 totals 14 residues. Germline V gene lookup returns CDR1 MNHEY and CDR2 SVGAGI. The V and J ends lost 9 bases and 3 bases respectively, with 14 bases between them. The CDR3 bases are TGTGCCAGGAACCCCACTAGGGACACCGGGGAGCTGTTTTTT. As protein: CARNPTRDTGELFF.